This TCR beta chain was identified during a study of shared clonotypes between healthy human individuals (TCRdb year 2020). In the study overall: Two women and three men aged 18 to 49 years were included in the cohort. For each donor, CD4 naive and CD4 memory were each run on three plates, CD8 naive on two plates, and CD8 memory on one plate. To estimate repertoire size and how much clonotypes are shared between individuals, the study performed deep sequencing of blood TCR repertoires from 4 to 6 healthy adults. To increase sequencing depth and limit assay-specific biases, TCR repertoire library preparation and sequencing were carried out by different laboratories using diverse techniques. Leukapheresis yielded between about 0.8 and 8.9 billion PBMCs per donor.

The investigation overall reported the following: Compared with non-shared clonotypes, clonotypes shared by all four sorted-subset donors had higher generation probabilities. Only blood was sampled, and tissue TCR repertoires likely differ from those in blood. Larger estimated clonotype richness was generally found for naive subsets than for memory subsets. The genetic and exposure-history diversity represented was limited by the small number of donors. Across a few donors, about 4.5% of naive CD4, approximately 3.5% of naive CD8, under 2.5% of memory CD4, and 0.4% of memory CD8 clonotypes were shared. Even with the large sequencing depth, rarefaction of the sorted-subset datasets indicated that sequencing was incomplete. Pairwise subsampling indicated that sequencing depth was expected to affect the degree of clonotype sharing among donors.

This clone was seen only a few times. Its antigen remains undetermined. Base qualities were left out, and no much larger clone turns up one base away. TCR CDR3 regions were amplified from genomic DNA by multiplex PCR using the deep immunoSEQ assay. Genomic DNA extracted from each cell subset was distributed evenly over all wells of several immunoSEQ 96-well plates, and each plate served as one replicate. For sorted subsets, roughly 190 ng of genomic DNA, equivalent to around 30,000 T cell genomes, went into each replicate PCR. Purified libraries were quantified with a Qubit 3.0 fluorometer, sized on a Bioanalyzer 2100, and re-quantified with the KAPA Library Quantification kit. Every immunoSEQ 96-well plate was sequenced on a dedicated single-read 150-cycle Illumina NextSeq 550 flow cell. As for how the authors treated the data: Because the immunoSEQ output included only junctional sequences and no quality scores, the filtering could not be the same as the filtering used for full-length reads. Sequences were annotated with PyIR, a Python wrapper for IgBLAST v1.9, using IMGT germline references to assign V/J genes and CDR3. Reads were removed for weak V/J assignments (E-value above 1e-6), missing CDR3, stop codons, out-of-frame junctions, or ambiguous translated residues. A V3J clonotype was defined by an identical inferred V gene, J gene, and CDR3 amino acid sequence. Percentage overlap between repertoires was calculated by dividing the number of shared unique clonotypes by the size of the smaller repertoire. Three approaches were used to assess repertoire richness: RTK rarefaction, the Chao1 estimator, and Recon v2.1 estimates of unobserved clonotypes. Generation probabilities for all TCRbeta clonotypes obtained by the gDNA method from a handful of donors were computed using OLGA. TCRdb re-hosts the immuneACCESS table, in-frame sequences only. Its copies lack some clones; in the studies checked, an unresolved V gene accounts for under half of them, and the cause for the rest is not known. That table gives V, J and clone size, and the DNA gave D and trimming. This sample holds 330,000 or so clones; 73% were observed only once. Of the sample, more than 9% is held by the ten largest clones.

Donors were healthy HIV-negative adults with no recently reported acute infections or vaccinations. Every donor was a Caucasian adult living in Nashville, Tennessee, USA. Magnetic negative selection was used to enrich CD4+ T cells, after which naive cells were positively selected on CD45RA and the negative fraction became the memory subset. Blood was obtained by leukapheresis, after which PBMCs were separated by Ficoll-Histopaque density gradient centrifugation and cryopreserved in liquid nitrogen vapor phase. Analytical flow cytometry was used to check the purity and quantity of every magnetically sorted T cell population. From each sorted fraction, genomic DNA was isolated and quantified by UV absorbance on a Nanodrop 2000c. V loses 8 bases, J loses 5 bases, and the germline ends lie 22 bases apart. As encoded in the germline V gene, CDR1 is SNHLY while CDR2 is FYNNEI. The CDR3 measures 15 amino acids from cysteine to phenylalanine. Just CDR3 DNA is preserved here, 45 bases in frame from base 1.

The chain couples TRBV2 to TRBJ2-7; the D segment might be TRBD1 or TRBD2, since each matches 6 bases. Sequenced input: memory CD4+ T cells sorted from blood. The sample's cell subset or site label is to be understood as: CD45RA-negative fraction. The origin of this receptor is a man aged 25-40 years in good health. DNA sequence: TGTGCCAGCCTGACAAGGGGGGCTTCCTGGGACGAGCAGTACTTC. It codes for CASLTRGASWDEQYF.